What follows is one T cell receptor beta chain and its context. Produced via immunoSEQ multiplex PCR; TCRdb's table is partial and in-frame only. There are 200,000 to 250,000 clones in the sample; roughly 80% occur only once, and roughly 8.2% lies in the top ten. With V trimmed by 6 bases and J by 6 bases, 11 bases remained unmatched. CDR3 length: 15 amino acids. Germline values: CDR1 MNHEY, CDR2 SVGAGI. The data are from a study of blood T cell repertoires in COVID-19. Overall study context: Sample material is recorded as cDNA or gDNA derived from T cells, B-cell-depleted T cells, or PBMCs.

V usage is TRBV6-5 and J usage is TRBJ1-3; 7 bases are shared with TRBD1. The sequenced sample was peripheral blood. This TCR derives from a woman older than 75 with COVID-19, enrolled during active disease. The DNA of the CDR3 is TGTGCCAGCAGGTCGACAGGGAGCGCCTCAAACACCATATATTTT. Protein: CASRSTGSASNTIYF.